Following are 8 T cell receptor beta chains from one sample sequenced in a study of breast tumors, draining lymph nodes, adjacent tissues. Axillary draining lymph nodes of breast cancer patients supplied the node samples. TCRdb analysed the multiplex PCR reads with MiXCR anew, one entry per CDR3 protein. This table has 75,000 to 100,000 distinct CDR3 sequences, approximately 19% appearing once. The sequenced sample consisted of axillary lymph node tissue. These receptor sequences come from a female donor with breast cancer. Some clones in this sample may be carry-over from other donors' samples.

There are many counts of this clonotype. V usage is TRBV20-1 and J usage is TRBJ2-3, with 13 bases aligning to TRBD2. The junction had 4 bases not matched to a gene; V was cut back by 1 base and J by 3 bases. This CDR3 is built from 16 residues. Germline V gene data show CDR1 as DFQATT and CDR2 as SNEGSKA (reference sequence). CDR3 sequence reads: CSARGGLAGETDTQYF. The CDR3 region has the DNA TGCAGTGCTAGAGGAGGACTAGCGGGAGAAACAGATACGCAGTATTTT.

This clonotype has at least ten counts. This rearrangement joins TRBV5-1 to TRBJ2-2; D possibly corresponds to TRBD1 (5 bases). Germline CDR1 and CDR2: SGHRS and YFSETQ. The CDR3 consists of 18 residues. V lost 0 bases and J 4 bases, leaving 19 bases between the germline ends. CDR3 region: CASSLEAQGRPPTGELFF. The CDR3 DNA follows: TGCGCCAGCAGCTTGGAGGCCCAGGGAAGGCCCCCCACCGGGGAGCTGTTTTTT.

This clonotype was observed many times. This rearrangement joins TRBV5-1 to TRBJ2-7; D possibly matches TRBD1 or TRBD2 (5 bases each). CDR3 size: 14 residues. Per germline, CDR1 SGHRS and CDR2 YFSETQ. V dropped 3 bases and J dropped 1 base, with 11 bases sitting between them. The DNA of the CDR3 is TGCGCCAGCAGCTCCGGGACGCCTTCCTACGAGCAGTACTTC. Protein: CASSSGTPSYEQYF. Based on the CDR3 plus reference TRBV5-1 and TRBJ2-7, the full variable domain is KAGVTQTPRYLIKTRGQQVTLSCSPISGHRSVSWYQQTPGQGLQFLFEYFSETQRNKGNFPGRFSGRQFSNSRSEMNVSTLELGDSALYLCASSSGTPSYEQYFGPGTRLTVT.

The chain employs TRBV19 and TRBJ1-2; TRBD1 might be the D (5 bases). Germline CDR1 is LNHDA and CDR2 is SQIVND (reference sequence). The CDR3 contains 13 residues. The ends were cut back, 5 bases at V and 4 bases at J, with 11 bases in the middle. The CDR3 spells CASSAGRIYGYTF. In nucleotides, the CDR3 is TGTGCCAGTAGTGCGGGACGGATCTATGGCTACACCTTC.

Regarding this clonotype: Because the CDR3 is missing its conserved closing phenylalanine or tryptophan, this is likely a read error. The chain carries TRBV11-3 and TRBJ2-2; D ambiguous. This CDR3 contains 15 residues. V was trimmed by 1 base and J by 1 base, leaving 7 bases between them. Germline CDR1 and CDR2: SGHNT and YENEEA. Here the CDR3 reads CASSLASVNTGELFL. CDR3 nucleotide sequence: TGTGCCAGCAGCTTAGCTTCAGTGAACACCGGGGAGCTGTTTCTT.

The chain couples TRBV19 to TRBJ2-2, with D possibly matching TRBD2 (6 bases). The germline gives CDR1 LNHDA, CDR2 SQIVND (reference sequence). Trimming cost V 3 bases and J 6 bases, with 8 bases left between them. The CDR3 sequence is 13 residues long. The CDR3 here is CASSIGGPGELFF. The CDR3 DNA is TGTGCCAGTAGTATCGGGGGTCCCGGGGAGCTGTTTTTT.

In the case of this clonotype: A read error is possible here, since a much larger clone lies one base away. This chain uses TRBV5-6 with TRBJ2-1; no clear D. CDR1 and CDR2 (germline): SGHDT, YYEEEE. The CDR3 has 11 residues. V dropped 4 bases and J dropped 10 bases, with 9 bases sitting between them. CDR3 sequence reads: CASSARLEQFF. DNA of the CDR3: TGTGCCAGCAGCGCTCGGCTCGAGCAGTTCTTC.

The chain joins TRBV14 to TRBJ2-1; 8 bases align to TRBD2. The CDR3 is 15 amino acids. Germline loops: CDR1 SGHDN, CDR2 FVKESK. The J segment lost 3 bases and the V segment lost 4 bases, leaving 5 bases of the junction unmatched. The CDR3 loop reads CASSRSGIVYNEQFF. As DNA, the CDR3 is TGTGCCAGCAGCCGTAGCGGGATAGTCTACAATGAGCAGTTCTTC.